This T cell receptor (beta chain) stems from a study of shared clonotypes between healthy human individuals (dated by TCRdb to the early 2020s). Study-level background: The cohort included three men and two women between 18 and 49 years of age. For each donor, three plates each were used for CD4 naive and CD4 memory, two plates were used for CD8 naive, and one plate was used for CD8 memory. To estimate repertoire size and how much clonotype sharing occurs between individuals, the study deeply sequenced the blood TCR repertoires of five or six healthy adults. Each donor's leukapheresis produced roughly between roughly 0.94 and 9.5 billion PBMCs. To increase sequencing depth and limit assay-specific biases, TCR repertoire library preparation and sequencing were carried out by different laboratories using diverse techniques.

Donors were healthy HIV-negative adults with no recently reported acute infections or vaccinations. Only Caucasian adults living in Nashville, Tennessee, USA were represented among the donors. CD4+ T cells were enriched through magnetic negative selection, after which naive cells were positively selected on CD45RA and the remaining negative fraction served as the memory subset. After blood collection by leukapheresis, PBMCs were isolated using Ficoll-Histopaque density gradient centrifugation and then cryopreserved in the vapor phase of liquid nitrogen. Analytical flow cytometry was used to check the purity and quantity of each magnetically sorted T cell population. Genomic DNA was isolated from every sorted fraction and measured by UV absorbance on a Nanodrop 2000c. This clone was picked up one time. Its specific antigen is unknown. No base quality values were provided; no much bigger clone lies one nucleotide off.

Using the deep immunoSEQ assay, TCR CDR3 regions were amplified from genomic DNA by multiplex PCR. Extracted genomic DNA from each cell subset was spread evenly across all wells of several immunoSEQ 96-well plates, with each plate serving as a replicate. For sorted subsets, 200 to 250 ng of genomic DNA, equivalent to roughly 33,000 T cell genomes, went into each replicate PCR. Purified libraries were measured with a Qubit 3.0 fluorometer, size-checked on a Bioanalyzer 2100, and measured again with the KAPA Library Quantification kit. A separate single-read 150-cycle Illumina NextSeq 550 flow cell was used to sequence each immunoSEQ 96-well plate. In the original analysis: Because the immunoSEQ output included only junctional sequences and no quality scores, the filtering could not be the same as the filtering used for full-length reads. Sequences were annotated with PyIR, a Python wrapper for IgBLAST v1.9, using IMGT germline references to assign V/J genes and CDR3. Reads were filtered out if the reads had weak V/J assignments (E-value above 1e-6), no CDR3, stop codons, out-of-frame junctions, or ambiguous translated residues. V3J clonotypes were defined by identical inferred V gene, J gene, and CDR3 amino acid sequence. To compute the percentage overlap between repertoires, the number of shared unique clonotypes was divided by the size of the smaller repertoire. RTK rarefaction, the Chao1 estimator, and Recon v2.1 estimates of unobserved clonotypes were used to assess repertoire richness. Generation probabilities were computed with OLGA for all TCRbeta clonotypes obtained by the gDNA method from a few donors. TCRdb took over this immuneACCESS table, retaining in-frame rearrangements with V and J assigned. Such tables are incomplete; in checked studies, under half of the missing clones stem from an unresolved V gene, and the remainder is unexplained. The V and J calls and clone size were taken over from that table, and D and trimming were inferred from the DNA. This sample lists nearly 750,000 clones; around 77% were detected once. About 1.8% of the sample is taken by the ten largest.

Compared with germline, V lacks 11 bases and J lacks 6 bases; bases without a gene match: 9. The germline V gene (reference sequence) gives CDR1 as LNHDA and CDR2 as SQIVND. The CDR3 numbers 15 residues from cysteine through phenylalanine. Just CDR3 DNA is preserved here, 45 bases in frame from base 1. The full study reports these points: Even with the large sequencing depth, rarefaction of the sorted-subset datasets indicated that sequencing was incomplete. Sampling was restricted to blood, and TCR repertoires in tissue are likely to differ from TCR repertoires in blood. Pairwise subsampling led to the expectation that sequencing depth would affect the degree of clonotype sharing among donors. About 5% of naive CD4, approximately 3.7% of naive CD8, approximately 2% of memory CD4, and about 0.4% of memory CD8 clonotypes were shared across a few donors. Estimated clonotype richness was generally larger for naive than for memory subsets. The small number of donors limited the genetic and exposure-history diversity represented. Clonotypes shared by all four sorted-subset donors showed higher generation probabilities than non-shared clonotypes.

The TCR comes from a woman aged 30 to 39 in good health. The chain couples TRBV19 to TRBJ2-2, and 13 junctional nucleotides match TRBD2. What was sequenced was memory CD4+ T cells sorted from blood. Reading the label with the study, this specimen's cell subset or site is: CD45RA-negative fraction. The CDR3 here reads CASQPGLAGPGELFF. The sequence in DNA is TGTGCCTCCCAACCGGGACTAGCGGGACCCGGGGAGCTGTTTTTT.